This TCR beta chain appears in the sequencing data of a study of blood T cell repertoires in COVID-19. Looking at the study overall: The study drew acute and convalescent COVID-19 samples from the United States, Italy and Spain. PBMCs, B-cell-depleted T cells, or T cells were the source of the cDNA or gDNA that made up the material.

How the authors handled the data: Researchers report that nucleated cell counts were estimated from reference gene primer amplification. Profiled with immunoSEQ multiplex PCR; TCRdb holds only in-frame clones, not every one. The D gene and trimming were derived from the DNA, and the V and J assignments and clone size from that table. The table shows approximately 62,000 clones, with 85% to 90% occurring only once. The germline V gene has CDR1 MNHEY and CDR2 SVGAGI. The CDR3 has 15 residues. With 6 bases removed from V and 3 bases from J, the gap between germline ends came to 14 bases. This sequence was found in a human donor with active COVID-19. The donor label of this sample is uncertain. The sequencing sample was made of peripheral blood. The chain combines TRBV6-5 with TRBJ1-4; D is unclear. The CDR3 region is CASRVYGMANEKLFF. The CDR3 bases are TGTGCCAGCAGAGTCTACGGGATGGCTAATGAAAAACTGTTTTTT.